This T cell receptor beta chain came from a study of OX40 agonist ivuxolimab in advanced cancers. This clone was found once. Germline V lookup: CDR1 LNHDA, CDR2 SQIVND (reference sequence). The CDR3 extends over 14 amino acids. Between the trimmed V and J ends, which lost 10 bases and 0 bases, there was a span of 13 bases. Produced via immunoSEQ multiplex PCR; TCRdb's table is partial and in-frame only. The sample carries 18,000 or so clones, 80% to 90% recorded once. The sequence was obtained from an adult with an advanced solid tumor such as melanoma, head and neck, liver or kidney cancer. Sequenced here: CD4+ or CD8+ T cells sorted from blood, sampled in a trial of the OX40 agonist ivuxolimab. The chain uses TRBV19 and TRBJ1-5; weak D call: TRBD1 (5 bases). CDR3 sequence reads: CATRTRYSNQPQHF. In nucleotides, the CDR3 is TGTGCCACTCGGACACGCTATAGCAATCAGCCCCAGCATTTT. Full variable domain (rest looked up from reference TRBV19 and TRBJ1-5): DGGITQSPKYLFRKEGQNVTLSCEQNLNHDAMYWYRQDPGQGLRLIYYSQIVNDFQKGDIAEGYSVSREKKESFPLTVTSAQKNPTAFYLCATRTRYSNQPQHFGDGTRLSIL.